The sequence of this T cell receptor (beta chain) was determined in a study of blood T cell repertoires in COVID-19. Cohort placement rested on clinical history that participants reported themselves. Germline trimming cut 3 bases from V and 1 base from J; bases unmatched to any gene: 4. The CDR3 covers 16 residues. Per the germline V gene, CDR1 is MRHNA and CDR2 is SNTAGT. Method: immunoSEQ multiplex PCR; TCRdb's copy keeps in-frame clones and lacks some. The sample includes approximately 250,000 clones, 75% to 90% seen only once; the top ten take about 4%. This clonotype originated in a woman aged 25 to 39 with acute COVID-19. The J gene is TRBJ2-7, the V gene TRBV6-4; TRBD2 agrees at 12 bases. Sequenced: PBMCs or T cells enriched from blood (not recorded which). DNA of the CDR3: TGTGCCAGCAGTGAGGGACTAGCGGGCTCTTCCTACGAGCAGTACTTC. Translated, it gives CASSEGLAGSSYEQYF.